In its sample, the clone carrying this TCR beta chain was seen many times. Its antigen is undetermined. Preparation of the TCRbeta library involved a method that used unique molecular identifiers. One entry per CDR3 protein, called by TCRdb with MiXCR from the PCR reads. Counted here are 550,000 to 600,000 distinct CDR3 sequences, 20% to 25% occurring once; the ten biggest clones make up 13% to 15%. This entry is derived from a study of T-cell reconstitution after alpha-beta-depleted transplantation in children. This CDR3 is 17 amino acids long. The germline CDR1 and CDR2 sequences are DFQATT and SNEGSKA (reference sequence). The J segment lost 6 bases and the V segment lost 0 bases, leaving 16 bases of the junction unmatched. General study results and limits: One year post-transplant, T-cell counts and diversity were largely derived from T cells produced anew. Expanded graft clones, several hundred of them, were reportedly the source of alpha-beta T cells about two months after transplant. Some patients owed their high day-60 TCRbeta diversity to surviving recipient T cells and thymic progenitors.

The clonotype comes from a boy younger than two who had a stem cell transplant for acute myeloid leukemia, so the T cells may come from the graft donor. The chain joins TRBV20-1 to TRBJ2-5; 7 bases fit TRBD1. Here the sequenced sample was PBMCs, mostly from graft donor cells, taken 360 days after TCRalphabeta/CD19-depleted stem cell transplant. CDR3 region: CSAREGTGASYRKTQYF. CDR3 sequence (DNA): TGCAGTGCTAGAGAAGGAACAGGGGCGAGCTACCGGAAGACCCAGTACTTC.